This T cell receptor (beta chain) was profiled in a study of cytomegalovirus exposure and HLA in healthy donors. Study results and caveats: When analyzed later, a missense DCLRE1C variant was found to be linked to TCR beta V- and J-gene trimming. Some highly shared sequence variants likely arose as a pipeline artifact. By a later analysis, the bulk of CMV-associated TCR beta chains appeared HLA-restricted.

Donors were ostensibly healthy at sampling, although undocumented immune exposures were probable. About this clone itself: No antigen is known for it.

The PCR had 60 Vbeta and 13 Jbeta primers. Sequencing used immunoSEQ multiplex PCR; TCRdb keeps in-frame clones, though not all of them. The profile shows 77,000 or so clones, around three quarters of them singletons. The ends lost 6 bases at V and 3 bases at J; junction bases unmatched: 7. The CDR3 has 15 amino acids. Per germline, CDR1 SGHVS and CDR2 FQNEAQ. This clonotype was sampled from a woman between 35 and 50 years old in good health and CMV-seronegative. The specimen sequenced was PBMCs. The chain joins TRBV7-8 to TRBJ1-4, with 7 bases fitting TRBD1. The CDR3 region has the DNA TGTGCCAGCAGACCCTGGACAGGACCTAATGAAAAACTGTTTTTT. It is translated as CASRPWTGPNEKLFF.